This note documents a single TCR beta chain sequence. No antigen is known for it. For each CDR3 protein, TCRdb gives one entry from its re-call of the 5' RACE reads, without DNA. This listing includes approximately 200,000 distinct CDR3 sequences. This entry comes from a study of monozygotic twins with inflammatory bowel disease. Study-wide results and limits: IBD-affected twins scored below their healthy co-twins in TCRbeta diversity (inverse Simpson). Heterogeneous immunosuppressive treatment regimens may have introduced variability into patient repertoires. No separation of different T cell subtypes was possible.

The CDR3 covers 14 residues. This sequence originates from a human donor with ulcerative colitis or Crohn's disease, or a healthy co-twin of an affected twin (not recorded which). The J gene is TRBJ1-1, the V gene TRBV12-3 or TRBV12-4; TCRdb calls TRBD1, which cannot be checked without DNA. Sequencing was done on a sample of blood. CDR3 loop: CASSQDRMNTEAFF.